The 4 T cell receptor beta chains below come from one sample, sequenced in a study of siplizumab effects on memory and regulatory T cells. The data were produced by immunoSEQ multiplex PCR, yet TCRdb's version contains in-frame clones alone and is incomplete. Of around 100,000 clones detected, 92% appear once; the ten largest clones hold about 12%. The material sequenced was non-Treg CD4+ T cells sorted from blood. The receptors shown here come from a human donor in good health.

The chain couples TRBV29-1 to TRBJ1-1, with D possibly TRBD1 on 6 matching bases. The CDR3 has 12 residues. CDR1 SQVTM and CDR2 ANQGSEA come from the germline V gene. Trimming stripped 7 bases from V and 1 base from J, with 10 bases between. Here the CDR3 reads CSAGTPNTEAFF. DNA for the CDR3: TGCAGCGCCGGGACACCGAACACTGAAGCTTTCTTT.

The genes are TRBV27 and TRBJ2-5; 7 bases are shared with TRBD1. The better agreement between TRBJ2-7 and the DNA end casts doubt on the J call. The CDR3 spans 15 residues. Germline V gene sequence: CDR1 MNHEY, CDR2 SMNVEV (reference sequence). DNA for the CDR3: TGTGCCAGCAATCGAATGGGACAGCTTAATTACGAGCAGTACTTC. Protein sequence: CASNRMGQLNYEQYF.

The V call is TRBV5-1, the J call TRBJ1-1; 7 nucleotides agree with TRBD1. This CDR3 has 16 amino acids. CDR1 is SGHRS and CDR2 is YFSETQ in the germline V gene. The junction had 6 bases not matched to a gene; V was cut back by 1 base and J by 0 bases. CDR3 nucleotides: TGCGCCAGCAGCTTGATGGGGACAGAGATGAACACTGAAGCTTTCTTT. Its protein is CASSLMGTEMNTEAFF.

The chain links TRBV6-1 to TRBJ2-5; TRBD1 or TRBD2 may be the D gene (5 bases each). V dropped 6 bases and J dropped 2 bases, with 10 bases sitting between them. This CDR3 contains 13 residues. Germline V gives CDR1 MNHNS, CDR2 SASEGT. The DNA of the CDR3 is TGTGCCAGCAGGGGACGTAAACAAGAGACCCAGTACTTC. Encoded protein: CASRGRKQETQYF.